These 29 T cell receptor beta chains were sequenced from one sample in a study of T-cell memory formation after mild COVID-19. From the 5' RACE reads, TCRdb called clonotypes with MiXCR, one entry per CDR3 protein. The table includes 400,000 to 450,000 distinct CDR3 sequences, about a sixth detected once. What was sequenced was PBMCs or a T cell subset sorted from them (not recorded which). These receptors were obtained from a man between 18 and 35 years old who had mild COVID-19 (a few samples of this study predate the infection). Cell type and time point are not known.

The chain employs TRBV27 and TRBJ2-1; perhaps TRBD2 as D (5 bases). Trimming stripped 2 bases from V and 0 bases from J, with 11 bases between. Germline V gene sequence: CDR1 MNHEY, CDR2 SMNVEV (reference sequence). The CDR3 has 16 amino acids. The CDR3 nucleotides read TGTGCCAGCAGTTTAAGGCTAGCCAACTCCTACAATGAGCAGTTCTTC. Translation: CASSLRLANSYNEQFF.

Here the CDR3 reads CASGARAPGIPQETQYF. In nucleotides, the CDR3 is TGCGCCAGCGGGGCGAGGGCCCCGGGTATACCACAAGAGACCCAGTACTTC. The chain combines TRBV23-1 with TRBJ2-5; the D gene could be TRBD1 or TRBD2 (5 bases each). TRBV23-1 falls under the ORF class, with uncertain function. V was clipped by 8 bases and J by 2 bases, with 24 bases between them. The length of the CDR3 is 17 residues.

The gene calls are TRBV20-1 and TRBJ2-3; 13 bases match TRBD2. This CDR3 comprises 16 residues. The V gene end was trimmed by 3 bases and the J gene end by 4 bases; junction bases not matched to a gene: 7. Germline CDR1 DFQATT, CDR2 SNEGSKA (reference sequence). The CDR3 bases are TGCAGTGCTAGGGGCCCACTAGCGGGGGGGCCAGATACGCAGTATTTT. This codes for CSARGPLAGGPDTQYF.

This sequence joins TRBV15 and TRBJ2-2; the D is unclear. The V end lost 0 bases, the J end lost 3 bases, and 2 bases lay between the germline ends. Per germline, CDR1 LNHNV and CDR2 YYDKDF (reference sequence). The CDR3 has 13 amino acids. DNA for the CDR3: TGTGCCACCAGCAGAGATTACACCGGGGAGCTGTTTTTT. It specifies CATSRDYTGELFF.

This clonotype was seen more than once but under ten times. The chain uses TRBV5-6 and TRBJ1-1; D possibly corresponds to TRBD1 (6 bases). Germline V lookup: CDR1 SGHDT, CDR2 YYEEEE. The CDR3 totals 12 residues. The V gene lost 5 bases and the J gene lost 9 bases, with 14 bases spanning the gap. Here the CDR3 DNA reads TGTGCCAGCAGTCGCGAACAGGGAAAAGCTTTCTTT. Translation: CASSREQGKAFF.

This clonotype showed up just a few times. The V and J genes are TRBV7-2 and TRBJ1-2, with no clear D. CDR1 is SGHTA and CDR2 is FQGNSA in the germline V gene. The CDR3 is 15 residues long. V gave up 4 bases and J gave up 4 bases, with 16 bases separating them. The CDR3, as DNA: TGTGCCAGCAGCTGGGCGAGGACGGATCTCTATGGCTACACCTTC. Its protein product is CASSWARTDLYGYTF.

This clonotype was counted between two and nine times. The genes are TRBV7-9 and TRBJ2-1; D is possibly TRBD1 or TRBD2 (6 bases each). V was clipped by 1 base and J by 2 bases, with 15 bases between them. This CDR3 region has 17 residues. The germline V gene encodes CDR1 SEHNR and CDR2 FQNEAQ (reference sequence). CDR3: CASSLEDWGAAYNEQFF. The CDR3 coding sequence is TGTGCCAGCAGCTTAGAAGATTGGGGGGCTGCCTACAATGAGCAGTTCTTC.

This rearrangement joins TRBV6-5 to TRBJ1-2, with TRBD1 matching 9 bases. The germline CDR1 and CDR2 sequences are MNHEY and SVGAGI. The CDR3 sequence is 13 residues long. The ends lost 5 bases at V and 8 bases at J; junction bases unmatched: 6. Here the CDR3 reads CASSRDRVLGYTF. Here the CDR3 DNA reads TGTGCCAGCAGTCGGGACAGGGTGTTGGGCTACACCTTC.

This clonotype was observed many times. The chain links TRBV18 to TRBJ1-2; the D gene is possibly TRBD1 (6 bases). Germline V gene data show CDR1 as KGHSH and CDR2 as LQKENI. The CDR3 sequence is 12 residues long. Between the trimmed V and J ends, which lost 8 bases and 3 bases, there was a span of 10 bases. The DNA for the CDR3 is TGTGCCAGCAGCCCAGGGGACTATGGCTACACCTTC. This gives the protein CASSPGDYGYTF.

The CDR3 bases are TGTGCCAGCAGCCGGAGGACCACAGGGACGGGAAACACCATATATTTT. This sequence encodes CASSRRTTGTGNTIYF. This rearrangement joins TRBV7-2 to TRBJ1-3, with D possibly being TRBD1 (6 bases). The CDR3 totals 16 residues. Germline-derived CDR1 and CDR2 are SGHTA and FQGNSA. V dropped 5 bases and J dropped 4 bases, with 18 bases sitting between them. Drawing the rest from reference TRBV7-2 and TRBJ1-3, the complete variable domain is GAGVSQSPSNKVTEKGKDVELRCDPISGHTALYWYRQSLGQGLEFLIYFQGNSAPDKSGLPSDRFSAERTGGSVSTLTIQRTQQEDSAVYLCASSRRTTGTGNTIYFGEGSWLTVV.

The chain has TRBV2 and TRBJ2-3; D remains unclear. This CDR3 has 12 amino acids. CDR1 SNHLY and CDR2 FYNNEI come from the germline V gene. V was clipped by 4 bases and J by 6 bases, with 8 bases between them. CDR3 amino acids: CASSVGLDTQYF. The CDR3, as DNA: TGTGCCAGCAGTGTAGGGTTGGATACGCAGTATTTT.

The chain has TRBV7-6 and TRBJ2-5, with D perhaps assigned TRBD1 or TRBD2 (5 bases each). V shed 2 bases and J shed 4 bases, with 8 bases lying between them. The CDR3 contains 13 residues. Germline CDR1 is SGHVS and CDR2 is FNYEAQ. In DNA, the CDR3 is TGTGCCAGCAGCTTATGGGGGACAGAGACCCAGTACTTC. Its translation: CASSLWGTETQYF.

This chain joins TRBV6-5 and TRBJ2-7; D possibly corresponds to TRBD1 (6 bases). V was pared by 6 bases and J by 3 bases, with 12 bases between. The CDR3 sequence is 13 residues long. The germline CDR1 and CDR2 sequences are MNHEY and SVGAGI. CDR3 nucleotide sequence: TGTGCCAGCAGACAAGGACAGAGCTACGAGCAGTACGTC. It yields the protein CASRQGQSYEQYV.

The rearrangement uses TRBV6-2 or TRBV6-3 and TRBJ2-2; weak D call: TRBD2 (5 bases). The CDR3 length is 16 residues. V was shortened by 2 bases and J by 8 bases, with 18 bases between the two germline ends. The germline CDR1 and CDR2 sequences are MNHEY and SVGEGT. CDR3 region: CASSYVRGELPGELFF. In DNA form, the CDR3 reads TGTGCCAGCAGTTACGTACGGGGAGAACTCCCGGGGGAGCTGTTTTTT.

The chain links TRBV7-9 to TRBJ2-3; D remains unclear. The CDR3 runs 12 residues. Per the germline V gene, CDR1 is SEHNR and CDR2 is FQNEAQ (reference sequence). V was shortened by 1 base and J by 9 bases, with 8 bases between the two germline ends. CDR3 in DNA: TGTGCCAGCAGCTTAGACCGAAGAACGCAGTATTTT. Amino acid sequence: CASSLDRRTQYF.

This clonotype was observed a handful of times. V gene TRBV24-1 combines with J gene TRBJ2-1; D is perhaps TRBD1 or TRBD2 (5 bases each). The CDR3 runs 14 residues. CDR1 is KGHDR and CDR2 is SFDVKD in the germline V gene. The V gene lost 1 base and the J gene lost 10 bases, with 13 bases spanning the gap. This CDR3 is CATSDLVSEGEQFF. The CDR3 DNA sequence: TGTGCCACCAGTGATTTAGTAAGTGAGGGGGAGCAGTTCTTC.

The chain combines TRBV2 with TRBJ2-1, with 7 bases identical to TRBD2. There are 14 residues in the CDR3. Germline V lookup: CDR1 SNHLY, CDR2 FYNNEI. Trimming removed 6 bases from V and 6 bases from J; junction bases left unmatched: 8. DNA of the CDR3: TGTGCCAGCAGGGACCAACTAGCGCTCAATGAGCAGTTCTTC. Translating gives CASRDQLALNEQFF.

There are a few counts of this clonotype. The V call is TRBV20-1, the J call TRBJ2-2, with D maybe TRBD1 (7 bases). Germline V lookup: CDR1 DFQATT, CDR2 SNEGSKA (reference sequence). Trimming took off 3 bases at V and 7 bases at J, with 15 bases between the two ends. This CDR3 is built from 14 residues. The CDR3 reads CSARKQGTGGELFF. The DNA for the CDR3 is TGCAGTGCTAGGAAACAGGGGACTGGCGGGGAGCTGTTTTTT.

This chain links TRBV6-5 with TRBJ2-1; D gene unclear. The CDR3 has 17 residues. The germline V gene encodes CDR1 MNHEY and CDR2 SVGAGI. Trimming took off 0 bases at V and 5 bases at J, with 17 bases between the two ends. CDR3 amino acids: CASSYSKSPLIHNEQFF. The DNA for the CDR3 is TGTGCCAGCAGTTACTCGAAATCCCCGTTGATTCACAATGAGCAGTTCTTC.

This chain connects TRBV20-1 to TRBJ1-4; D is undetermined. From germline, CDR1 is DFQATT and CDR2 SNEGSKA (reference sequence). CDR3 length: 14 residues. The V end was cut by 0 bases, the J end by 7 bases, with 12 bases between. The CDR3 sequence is CSARDPTGAEKLFF. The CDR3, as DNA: TGCAGTGCTAGAGACCCCACGGGAGCTGAAAAACTGTTTTTT.

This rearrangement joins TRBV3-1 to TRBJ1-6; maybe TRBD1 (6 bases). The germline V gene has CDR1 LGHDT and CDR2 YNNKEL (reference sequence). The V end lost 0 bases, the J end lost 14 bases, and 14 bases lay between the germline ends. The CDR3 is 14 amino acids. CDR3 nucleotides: TGTGCCAGCAGCCAAGAGGGGACACGGAAATCCCTCCACTTT. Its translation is CASSQEGTRKSLHF.

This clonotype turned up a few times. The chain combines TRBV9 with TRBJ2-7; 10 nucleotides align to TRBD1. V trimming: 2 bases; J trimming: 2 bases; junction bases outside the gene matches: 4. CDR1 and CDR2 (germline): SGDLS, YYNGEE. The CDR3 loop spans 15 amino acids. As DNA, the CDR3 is TGTGCCAGCAGCGTTCCGGGACAGGGGCCCTACGAGCAGTACGTC. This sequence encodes CASSVPGQGPYEQYV.

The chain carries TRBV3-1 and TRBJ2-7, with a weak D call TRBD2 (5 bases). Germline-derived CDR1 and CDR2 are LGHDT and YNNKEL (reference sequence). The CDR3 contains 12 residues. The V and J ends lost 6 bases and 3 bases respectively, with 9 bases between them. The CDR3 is CASRGGGYEQYF. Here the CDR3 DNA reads TGTGCCAGCAGGGGTGGAGGCTACGAGCAGTACTTC.

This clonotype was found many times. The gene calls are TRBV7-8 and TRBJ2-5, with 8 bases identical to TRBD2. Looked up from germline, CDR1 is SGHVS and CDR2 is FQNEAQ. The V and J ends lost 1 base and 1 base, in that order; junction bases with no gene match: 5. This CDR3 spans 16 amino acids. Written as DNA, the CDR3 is TGTGCCAGCAGCTTAGACTGGCGGGGGGCCCAAGAGACCCAGTACTTC. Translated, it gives CASSLDWRGAQETQYF. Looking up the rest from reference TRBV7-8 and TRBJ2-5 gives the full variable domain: GAGVSQSPRYKVAKRGQDVALRCDPISGHVSLFWYQQALGQGPEFLTYFQNEAQLDKSGLPSDRFFAERPEGSVSTLKIQRTQQEDSAVYLCASSLDWRGAQETQYFGPGTRLLVL.

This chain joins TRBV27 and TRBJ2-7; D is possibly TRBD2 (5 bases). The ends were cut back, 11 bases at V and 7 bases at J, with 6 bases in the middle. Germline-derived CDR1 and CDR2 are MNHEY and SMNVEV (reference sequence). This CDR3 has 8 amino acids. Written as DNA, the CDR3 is TGTGCCTCGGGAGAGCAGTACTTC. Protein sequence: CASGEQYF.

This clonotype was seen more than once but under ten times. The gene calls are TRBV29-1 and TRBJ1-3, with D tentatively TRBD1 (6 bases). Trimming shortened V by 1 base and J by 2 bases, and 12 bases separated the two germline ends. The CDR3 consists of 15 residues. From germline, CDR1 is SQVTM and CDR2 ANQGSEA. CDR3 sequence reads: CSVEGVPGAGNTIYF. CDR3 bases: TGCAGCGTTGAAGGGGTGCCAGGGGCTGGAAACACCATATATTTT.

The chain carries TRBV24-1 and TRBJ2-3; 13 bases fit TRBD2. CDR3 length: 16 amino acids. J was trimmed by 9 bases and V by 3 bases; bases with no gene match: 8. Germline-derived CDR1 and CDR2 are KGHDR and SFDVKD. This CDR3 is CATSDDTSGGAETQYF. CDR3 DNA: TGTGCCACCAGTGATGACACTAGCGGGGGGGCCGAGACGCAGTATTTT.

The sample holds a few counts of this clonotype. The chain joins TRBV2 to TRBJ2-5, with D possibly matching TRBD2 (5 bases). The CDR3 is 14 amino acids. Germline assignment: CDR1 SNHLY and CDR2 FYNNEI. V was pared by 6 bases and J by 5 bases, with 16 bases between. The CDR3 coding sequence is TGTGCCAGCAGGCCGGGCCAACGCGGGGAGACCCAGTACTTC. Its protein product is CASRPGQRGETQYF.

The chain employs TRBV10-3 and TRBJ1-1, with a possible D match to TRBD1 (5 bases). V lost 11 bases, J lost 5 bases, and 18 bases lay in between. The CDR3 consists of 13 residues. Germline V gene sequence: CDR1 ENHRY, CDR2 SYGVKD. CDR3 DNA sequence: TGTGCCGTAAACGCAATAGGGGAAACTGAAGCTTTCTTT. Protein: CAVNAIGETEAFF.